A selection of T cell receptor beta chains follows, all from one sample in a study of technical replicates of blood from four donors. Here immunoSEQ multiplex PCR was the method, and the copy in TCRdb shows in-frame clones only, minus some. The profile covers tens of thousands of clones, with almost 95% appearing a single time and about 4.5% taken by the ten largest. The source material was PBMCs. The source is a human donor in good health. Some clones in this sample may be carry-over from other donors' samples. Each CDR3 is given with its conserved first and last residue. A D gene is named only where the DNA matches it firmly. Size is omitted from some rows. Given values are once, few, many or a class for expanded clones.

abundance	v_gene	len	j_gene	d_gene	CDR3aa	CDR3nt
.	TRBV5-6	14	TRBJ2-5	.	CASSYRGIQETQYF	TGTGCCAGCAGCTATAGAGGGATACAAGAGACCCAGTACTTC
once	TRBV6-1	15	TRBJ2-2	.	CASSDRGWGTGELFF	TGTGCCAGCAGTGACCGGGGATGGGGCACCGGGGAGCTGTTTTTT
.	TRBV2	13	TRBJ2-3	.	CASNFGWEDTQYF	TGTGCCAGCAACTTTGGATGGGAGGATACGCAGTATTTT
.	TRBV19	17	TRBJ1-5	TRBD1	CASSKPGTGGAGQPQHF	TGTGCCAGTAGTAAGCCCGGAACAGGGGGCGCGGGTCAGCCCCAGCATTTT
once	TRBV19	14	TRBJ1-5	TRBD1	CASTKQGLGQPQHF	TGTGCCAGTACCAAACAGGGGTTGGGTCAGCCCCAGCATTTT
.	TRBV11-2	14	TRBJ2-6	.	CASSLGPGANVLTF	TGTGCCAGCAGCCTAGGGCCTGGGGCCAACGTCCTGACTTTC
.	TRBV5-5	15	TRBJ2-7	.	CASSLGGVRRYEQYF	TGTGCCAGCAGCTTGGGCGGAGTCAGACGCTACGAGCAGTACTTC
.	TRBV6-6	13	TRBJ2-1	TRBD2	CASSPGGGNEQFF	TGTGCCAGCTCACCGGGGGGAGGTAATGAGCAGTTCTTC
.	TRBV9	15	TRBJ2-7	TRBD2	CASSSRGSGNPEQYF	TGTGCCAGCAGCTCCCGGGGTAGCGGGAACCCCGAGCAGTACTTC
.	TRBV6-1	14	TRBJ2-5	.	CASALDSWRETQYF	TGTGCCAGTGCTTTAGACTCATGGCGTGAGACCCAGTACTTC
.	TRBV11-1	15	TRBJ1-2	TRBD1	CASSVPGQGKDGYTF	TGTGCCAGCAGCGTACCGGGACAGGGGAAGGATGGCTACACCTTC
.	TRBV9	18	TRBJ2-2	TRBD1	CASSSRGWDRGRPGELFF	TGTGCCAGCAGCTCACGGGGGTGGGACAGGGGGCGCCCCGGGGAGCTGTTTTTT
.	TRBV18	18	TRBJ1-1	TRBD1	CASSSAELGGAGVIEAFF	TGTGCCAGCTCATCGGCCGAACTAGGGGGCGCAGGGGTTATTGAAGCTTTCTTT
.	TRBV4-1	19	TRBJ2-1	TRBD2	CASSNFGTSGSRSYNEQFF	TGCGCCAGCAGCAACTTCGGGACTAGCGGGAGTCGGTCCTACAATGAGCAGTTCTTC
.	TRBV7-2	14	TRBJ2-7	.	CASSTESGSYEQYF	TGTGCCAGCAGCACCGAGTCCGGCTCCTACGAGCAGTACTTC
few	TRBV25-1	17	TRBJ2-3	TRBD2	CASSESRTSEDTDTQYF	TGTGCCAGCAGTGAATCCCGGACTAGCGAAGACACAGATACGCAGTATTTT
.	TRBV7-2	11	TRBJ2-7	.	CASRQEYEQYF	TGTGCCAGCAGACAAGAATACGAGCAGTACTTC
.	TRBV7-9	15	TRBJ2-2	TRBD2	CASSREGRGTGELFF	TGTGCCAGCAGCCGGGAGGGGAGAGGGACCGGGGAGCTGTTTTTT
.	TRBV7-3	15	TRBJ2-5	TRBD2	CASSPLGSGKETQYF	TGTGCCAGCAGCCCCCTAGGAAGCGGGAAAGAGACCCAGTACTTC
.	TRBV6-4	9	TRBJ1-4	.	CASSEKLFF	TGTGCCAGTAGTGAAAAACTGTTTTTT
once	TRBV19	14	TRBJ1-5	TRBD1	CASSLDREVMPQHF	TGTGCCAGTAGTTTGGACAGGGAGGTTATGCCCCAGCATTTT
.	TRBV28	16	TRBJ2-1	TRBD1	CASSTPQTGSYNEQFF	TGTGCCAGCAGTACGCCGCAGACAGGGTCCTACAATGAGCAGTTCTTC
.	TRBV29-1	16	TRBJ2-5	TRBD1	CSVSGTVLGPQETQYF	TGCAGCGTCTCCGGGACAGTTTTGGGACCACAAGAGACCCAGTACTTC
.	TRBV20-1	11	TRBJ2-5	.	CSARRGETQYF	TGCAGTGCTAGAAGGGGGGAGACCCAGTACTTC
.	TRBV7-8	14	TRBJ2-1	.	CASSFGRWGDEQFF	TGTGCCAGCAGCTTCGGTCGGTGGGGCGATGAGCAGTTCTTC
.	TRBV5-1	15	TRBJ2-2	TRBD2	CASSTGLAEYGELFF	TGCGCCAGCAGCACGGGACTAGCGGAATACGGGGAGCTGTTTTTT
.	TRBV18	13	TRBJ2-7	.	CASSPRAGVEQYF	TGTGCCAGCTCACCACGGGCAGGCGTTGAGCAGTACTTC
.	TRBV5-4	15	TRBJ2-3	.	CASSRARGRTDTQYF	TGTGCCAGCAGCCGAGCGCGGGGGCGCACAGATACGCAGTATTTT
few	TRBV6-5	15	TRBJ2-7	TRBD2	CASSPGLAGFYEQYF	TGTGCCAGCAGCCCGGGACTAGCGGGATTCTACGAGCAGTACTTC
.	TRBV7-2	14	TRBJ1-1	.	CASSLVIGNTEAFF	TGTGCCAGCAGCTTAGTAATCGGGAACACTGAAGCTTTCTTT
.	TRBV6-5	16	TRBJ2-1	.	CASSYKRSSSYNEQFF	TGTGCCAGCAGTTACAAGCGGTCCAGCTCCTACAATGAGCAGTTCTTC
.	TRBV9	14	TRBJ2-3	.	CASSRSRGTDTQYF	TGTGCCAGCAGCAGATCGCGGGGCACAGATACGCAGTATTTT
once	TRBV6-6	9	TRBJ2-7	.	CASHPSRYF	TGTGCCAGCCACCCTAGTCGGTACTTC
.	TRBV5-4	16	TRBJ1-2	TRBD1	CASSYSRTGDNYGYTF	TGTGCCAGCAGCTACTCCCGGACAGGGGACAACTATGGCTACACCTTC
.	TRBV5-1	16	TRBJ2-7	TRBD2	CASSGTLMGGAHEQYF	TGCGCCAGCAGCGGAACGCTAATGGGAGGGGCCCACGAGCAGTACTTC
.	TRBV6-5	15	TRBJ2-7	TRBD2	CASSYSSGGVGEQYF	TGTGCCAGCAGTTACTCCAGCGGGGGGGTCGGCGAGCAGTACTTC
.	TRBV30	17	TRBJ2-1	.	CAWSVLSGTVAYNEQFF	TGTGCCTGGAGTGTATTATCCGGGACTGTCGCCTACAATGAGCAGTTCTTC
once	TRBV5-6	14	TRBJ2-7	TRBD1	CASSLRDRDHEQYF	TGTGCCAGCAGCTTGCGGGACAGGGACCACGAGCAGTACTTC
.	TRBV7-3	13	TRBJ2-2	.	CASSALNTGELFF	TGTGCCAGCAGCGCACTAAACACCGGGGAGCTGTTTTTT
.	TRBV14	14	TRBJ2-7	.	CASSQDWGGLKQYF	TGTGCCAGCAGCCAAGATTGGGGAGGACTTAAGCAGTACTTC
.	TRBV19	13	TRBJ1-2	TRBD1	CASRSGTDYGYTF	TGTGCCAGTAGATCCGGGACAGATTATGGCTACACCTTC
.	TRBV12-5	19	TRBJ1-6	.	CASGSTGQGSRSYNSPLHF	TGTGCTAGTGGTTCGACGGGGCAGGGGTCCCGCTCCTATAATTCACCCCTCCACTTT
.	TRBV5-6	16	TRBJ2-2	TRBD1	CASSWRTGFGTGELFF	TGTGCCAGCAGCTGGAGGACAGGGTTCGGCACCGGGGAGCTGTTTTTT
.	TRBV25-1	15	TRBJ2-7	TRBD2	CASSARGGGSREQYF	TGTGCCAGCAGTGCGCGGGGGGGAGGGTCGCGAGAGCAGTACTTC